The present TCR beta chain was sequenced within a study of T cell responses to AZD1222 COVID-19 vaccine. The V and J ends lost 1 base and 3 bases respectively, with 9 bases between them. CDR1 LGHNA and CDR2 YSLEER come from the germline V gene. This CDR3 is 14 amino acids long. As concerns this clone: Its antigen is as yet unknown.

Produced via immunoSEQ multiplex PCR; TCRdb's table is partial and in-frame only. The sample consists of roughly 100,000 clones, 85% to 95% of them appearing once. Study-level findings and limits: Within unmutated variant regions lay the reported targets of nearly half of spike-specific TCRs. Spike-spanning, vaccine-associated CD4 TCRs were dominant at 160-218 and 743-854. Donors in the cohort were predominantly white British and more often female, and clonal diversity was possibly underestimated.

The sequence was collected from an adult in good health. The source was peripheral blood, collected on day 0 of AZD1222 vaccination. V is TRBV4-3 and J is TRBJ2-5, with a possible D match to TRBD2 (6 bases). The chain's CDR3 is CASSQGLVEETQYF. For the CDR3, the DNA is TGCGCCAGCAGCCAAGGACTAGTGGAAGAGACCCAGTACTTC.